The 23 T cell receptor beta chains presented below share a single source sample, sequenced in a study of regulatory T cells in long-lasting Graves disease. Time point given: newly diagnosed GD, antithyroid drugs for less than 3 months. From RNA extracted from PBMCs, the TCR library was made. Library construction for TCR beta used iRepertoire HTBI primers and Arm-PCR of CDR3 regions. One entry per CDR3 protein results from TCRdb running MiXCR on the multiplex PCR reads. The sample includes hundreds of thousands of distinct CDR3 sequences, around 15% seen only once; the top ten take 15% to 20%. These data were also reused for a study on T cells in Graves' hyperthyroidism and ophthalmopathy.

Sequenced here: peripheral blood mononuclear cells (PBMCs), sampled at new diagnosis, from a patient treated with antithyroid drugs. These receptors all come from a woman in her 30s with Graves disease.

The CDR3 region has the DNA TGTGCCAGCAGCCTAGGAGCGGGTGAGGACAACTACGAGCAGTACTTC. Its protein product is CASSLGAGEDNYEQYF. The V and J genes are TRBV7-9 and TRBJ2-7, with D perhaps matching TRBD2 (6 bases). Trimming removed 5 bases from V and 3 bases from J, with 20 bases in between. The V gene's germline CDR1 is SEHNR and CDR2 FQNEAQ (reference sequence). CDR3 length equals 16 residues.

This clonotype was detected many times. This chain uses TRBV7-2 with TRBJ2-3; 11 bases map to TRBD1. Germline V gene lookup returns CDR1 SGHTA and CDR2 FQGNSA. This CDR3 has 16 amino acids. Germline trimming cut 5 bases from V and 4 bases from J; bases unmatched to any gene: 8. DNA of the CDR3: TGTGCCAGCAGCCGCGGACAGGGGGCAGTTTCAGATACGCAGTATTTT. It specifies CASSRGQGAVSDTQYF. Supplemented by reference TRBV7-2 and TRBJ2-3, the full variable domain reads GAGVSQSPSNKVTEKGKDVELRCDPISGHTALYWYRQSLGQGLEFLIYFQGNSAPDKSGLPSDRFSAERTGGSVSTLTIQRTQQEDSAVYLCASSRGQGAVSDTQYFGPGTRLTVL.

The chain links TRBV6-1 to TRBJ2-1; 8 nucleotides match TRBD2. Germline trimming cut 6 bases from V and 6 bases from J; bases unmatched to any gene: 10. This CDR3 contains 15 residues. Looked up from germline, CDR1 is MNHNS and CDR2 is SASEGT. CDR3 amino acids: CASRPEREPLNEQFF. Here the CDR3 DNA reads TGTGCCAGCAGACCCGAGCGGGAGCCTCTCAATGAGCAGTTCTTC.

The sample holds a few counts of this clonotype. The V gene is TRBV12-3 or TRBV12-4, the J gene TRBJ2-3; tentatively, D is TRBD1 (5 bases). Trimming left V 2 bases short and J 4 bases short, with 13 bases between. CDR3 size: 15 residues. CDR3 sequence: CASSLRRDRADTQYF. The CDR3 nucleotides read TGTGCCAGCAGTTTACGCAGGGATCGCGCAGATACGCAGTATTTT.

The chain uses TRBV4-1 and TRBJ2-6; a possible D gene is TRBD1 (6 bases). Germline CDR1 reads MGHRA; CDR2 reads YSYEKL. The CDR3 consists of 20 residues. Trimming took 4 bases from V and 0 from J, leaving 22 bases between them. The CDR3 DNA is TGCGCCAGCAGCCCCCTCCTCTTGTCAGGGGTCCTCTCTGGGGCCAACGTCCTGACTTTC. It encodes CASSPLLLSGVLSGANVLTF.

This rearrangement joins TRBV30 to TRBJ2-7; 10 bases are a match to TRBD2. Germline V gene lookup returns CDR1 GTSNPN and CDR2 SVGIG (reference sequence). This CDR3 has 15 residues. V was pared by 0 bases and J by 1 base, with 3 bases of the junction left unmatched. The CDR3 region has the DNA TGTGCCTGGAGTGTAGTGGGACTAGCGTCCTACGAGCAGTACTTC. Amino acid sequence: CAWSVVGLASYEQYF.

This clonotype showed up many times. This chain links TRBV10-3 with TRBJ2-3, with 9 positions matching TRBD1. The CDR3 has 14 residues. V gave up 6 bases and J gave up 5 bases; unmatched junction bases: 6. The V gene's germline CDR1 is ENHRY and CDR2 SYGVKD. The CDR3 region has the DNA TGTGCCATCAGACCCGGACAGGGGAAAGATACGCAGTATTTT. Its protein is CAIRPGQGKDTQYF.

This clonotype has just a few counts. This chain joins TRBV5-1 and TRBJ1-3; D is uncertain. Germline CDR1 and CDR2: SGHRS and YFSETQ. V shed 5 bases and J shed 0 bases, with 15 bases lying between them. This CDR3 spans 16 amino acids. This chain's CDR3 is CASSDGVSSSGNTIYF. The CDR3 DNA reads TGCGCCAGCAGTGACGGTGTCAGTTCCTCTGGAAACACCATATATTTT.

This clonotype turned up a few times. CDR3 protein: CSAGSEGYASFEQYF. The CDR3 nucleotides are TGCAGTGCTGGGTCGGAGGGCTATGCAAGTTTCGAGCAGTACTTC. The rearrangement links TRBV20-1 to TRBJ2-7; a weak D match, TRBD2 (6 bases). Germline V lookup: CDR1 DFQATT, CDR2 SNEGSKA (reference sequence). The CDR3 sequence is 15 residues long. Trimming pared 5 bases from V and 6 bases from J, leaving 23 bases between.

The chain employs TRBV5-6 and TRBJ1-4, with 8 bases that match TRBD1. Trimming took 4 bases from V and 2 from J; bases not matched to a gene: 7. In germline, CDR1 is SGHDT, CDR2 YYEEEE. The CDR3 length is 16 residues. The chain's CDR3 is CASSTSGTGTNEKLFF. In nucleotides, the CDR3 is TGTGCCAGCAGCACCTCAGGGACAGGCACTAATGAAAAACTGTTTTTT.

This clonotype was seen repeatedly, ten times or more. V usage is TRBV3-1 and J usage is TRBJ1-1; D is unresolved. The CDR3 runs to 13 residues. The ends were cut back, 7 bases at V and 4 bases at J, with 13 bases in the middle. Germline CDR1 LGHDT, CDR2 YNNKEL (reference sequence). The CDR3 DNA follows: TGTGCCAGCACTCACAGCGGGGTCACTGAAGCTTTCTTT. Translated: CASTHSGVTEAFF.

The rearrangement joins TRBV5-4 to TRBJ2-1; D is perhaps TRBD1 or TRBD2 (5 bases each). Trimming removed 3 bases at V and 7 bases at J, with 17 bases between. The CDR3 spans 15 residues. CDR1 and CDR2 from the germline V gene are SGHNT and YYREEE (reference sequence). This CDR3 is CASSWDDGGRNEQFF. DNA for the CDR3: TGTGCCAGCAGCTGGGACGATGGGGGAAGGAATGAGCAGTTCTTC.

This clonotype has a handful of counts. This sequence joins TRBV18 and TRBJ1-5; possible D gene TRBD1, 6 bases. Trimming shortened V by 5 bases and J by 2 bases, and 13 bases separated the two germline ends. The CDR3 consists of 15 residues. The germline CDR1 and CDR2 sequences are KGHSH and LQKENI. CDR3: CASSSPGAGNQPQHF. The DNA for the CDR3 is TGTGCCAGCTCATCTCCAGGGGCTGGCAATCAGCCCCAGCATTTT.

This clonotype was seen a handful of times. This chain uses TRBV12-3 or TRBV12-4 with TRBJ2-1; D gene uncertain. The CDR3 contains 14 residues. Trimming stripped 6 bases from V and 5 bases from J, with 14 bases between. The CDR3 DNA is TGTGCCAGCAGCACCCTGGCACCACACAATGAGCAGTTCTTC. Its protein is CASSTLAPHNEQFF.

This clonotype was counted many times. This chain links TRBV7-9 with TRBJ2-7; D may be TRBD2 (7 bases). This CDR3 spans 15 amino acids. Germline CDR1 SEHNR, CDR2 FQNEAQ (reference sequence). V was shortened by 5 bases and J by 2 bases, with 16 bases between the two germline ends. The chain's CDR3 is CASSPEGGLTYEQYF. The CDR3 bases are TGTGCCAGCAGCCCCGAGGGGGGACTAACCTACGAGCAGTACTTC.

The chain is built from TRBV7-9 and TRBJ2-7; 10 bases align to TRBD2. J gave up 5 bases and V 8 bases, and 15 bases lay outside the gene matches. Germline CDR1 and CDR2: SEHNR and FQNEAQ (reference sequence). The CDR3 contains 16 residues. Written as DNA, the CDR3 is TGTGCCAGCCCTGGGCGGGGACCTAGCGGGAGCCACGAGCAGTACTTC. It specifies CASPGRGPSGSHEQYF.

This clonotype was seen at least ten times. This chain joins TRBV6-1 and TRBJ1-6; TRBD1 agrees at 9 bases. The CDR3 is 14 residues long. Germline V gene lookup returns CDR1 MNHNS and CDR2 SASEGT. J gave up 10 bases and V 3 bases, and 4 bases lay outside the gene matches. This CDR3 is CASSDDRGSSPLHF. CDR3 DNA: TGTGCCAGCAGTGACGACAGGGGGAGCTCACCCCTCCACTTT.

In this sample, this clonotype turned up a few times. CDR3 nucleotide sequence: TGTGCCAGCAGCTTAGCTGGTGGGATCAGCACCGGGGAGCTGTTTTTT. Translation gives CASSLAGGISTGELFF. The chain joins TRBV7-9 to TRBJ2-2; D gene uncertain. The CDR3 spans 16 residues. Trimming left V 0 bases short and J 4 bases short, with 12 bases between. The germline V gene has CDR1 SEHNR and CDR2 FQNEAQ (reference sequence).

This clonotype was seen more than once but under ten times. The V and J genes are TRBV9 and TRBJ2-6; 10 bases line up with TRBD1. The V segment lost 0 bases and the J segment 4 bases; nucleotides outside the gene matches: 7. This CDR3 is built from 18 residues. Per the germline V gene, CDR1 is SGDLS and CDR2 is YYNGEE. CDR3 in amino acids: CASSVAGTGATGANVLTF. For the CDR3, the DNA is TGTGCCAGCAGCGTAGCAGGGACAGGGGCGACCGGGGCCAACGTCCTGACTTTC.

This clonotype was detected ten times or more. This chain links TRBV28 with TRBJ2-7, with TRBD1 identical over 8 bases. This CDR3 spans 14 amino acids. The J segment lost 4 bases and the V segment lost 8 bases, leaving 10 bases of the junction unmatched. Germline V lookup: CDR1 MDHEN, CDR2 SYDVKM. The CDR3 sequence is CASRTGKGYYEQYF. For the CDR3, the DNA is TGTGCCAGCCGGACAGGGAAAGGATATTACGAGCAGTACTTC.

This clonotype was seen ten or more times. The CDR3 DNA reads TGTGCCAGCACTGCACAGGGGGCGGTCGAAAAACTGTTTTTT. As protein: CASTAQGAVEKLFF. The chain links TRBV28 to TRBJ1-4; 9 nucleotides align to TRBD1. CDR1 and CDR2 (germline): MDHEN, SYDVKM. CDR3 length equals 14 residues. V dropped 7 bases and J dropped 8; count of bases not matched to a gene: 8.

In its sample, this clonotype was seen a few times. The chain combines TRBV3-1 with TRBJ1-2; D gene uncertain. V was shortened by 4 bases and J by 0 bases, with 12 bases between the two germline ends. This CDR3 has 15 amino acids. Germline V gene lookup returns CDR1 LGHDT and CDR2 YNNKEL (reference sequence). This chain's CDR3 is CASSRNLGSNYGYTF. The CDR3 nucleotides are TGTGCCAGCAGCCGCAACTTGGGGTCTAACTATGGCTACACCTTC.

This clonotype was counted many times. This chain connects TRBV7-2 to TRBJ1-1; a possible D gene is TRBD1 (6 bases). This CDR3 is built from 14 residues. The germline CDR1 and CDR2 sequences are SGHTA and FQGNSA. V gave up 3 bases and J gave up 0 bases, with 8 bases separating them. The CDR3 bases are TGTGCCAGCAGCTTTAGGACAGTGAACACTGAAGCTTTCTTT. Translation: CASSFRTVNTEAFF.